These 19 T cell receptor beta chains originate from one sample sequenced in a study of blood T cells in healthy people across ages (dated by TCRdb to 2014 to 2015). Library construction relied on 5' RACE. TCRdb lists the instrument as Illumina HiSeq 2500. A second roughly 6 to 11 cycle PCR used a sample-barcoded 5' primer and a J-beta primer mix. TCRdb reprocessing: public reads trimmed at Q25 with fastp, clones called with MiXCR, in-frame beta chains kept. Duplicate CDR3 protein sequences are folded into a single record with the most common DNA and genes. The sample table holds 540,000 or so distinct CDR3 sequences, of which 45% to 55% were seen once. The top ten clonotypes cover around 25% of the sample. Material for sequencing was blood. Receptors originate from an elderly man in good health.

V is TRBV20-1 and J is TRBJ2-3, with TRBD2 matching over 8 bases. Germline V gene data show CDR1 as DFQATT and CDR2 as SNEGSKA (reference sequence). Losses at the gene ends were 6 bases for V and 1 base for J; bases not matched to a gene: 9. This CDR3 has 15 residues. The DNA for the CDR3 is TGCAGTGCCACGGGAGGGCCGGGGGGCACAGATACGCAGTATTTT. Protein: CSATGGPGGTDTQYF.

The chain has TRBV4-1 and TRBJ2-2; 12 nucleotides match TRBD2. The CDR3 runs to 18 residues. Trimming at V came to 0 bases and at J to 6 bases, leaving 8 bases not matched to a gene. Germline values: CDR1 MGHRA, CDR2 YSYEKL. The CDR3 nucleotides read TGCGCCAGCAGCCAAGATCCTAGCGGGGGGGCCGGTCCCGGGGAGCTGTTTTTT. Residues: CASSQDPSGGAGPGELFF.

In its sample, this clonotype was seen a few times. This chain links TRBV3-1 with TRBJ2-5; 8 positions match TRBD2. V lost 4 bases to trimming and J lost 11 bases; unmatched junction nucleotides: 18. Germline CDR1 reads LGHDT; CDR2 reads YNNKEL (reference sequence). The CDR3 consists of 16 residues. The CDR3 DNA is TGTGCCAGCAGCCGCCTTGTTGGACTAGCCCGGGGGGAGCAGTACTTC. Translation: CASSRLVGLARGEQYF.

This clonotype has just a few counts. This chain links TRBV6-6 with TRBJ2-3, with no clear D. Germline V gene data show CDR1 as MNHNY and CDR2 as SVGAGI (reference sequence). CDR3 length equals 15 residues. With 2 bases removed from V and 0 bases from J, the gap between germline ends came to 9 bases. The CDR3 sequence: CASSYQAVSTDTQYF. CDR3 in DNA: TGTGCCAGCAGTTACCAAGCAGTAAGCACAGATACGCAGTATTTT.

The chain is built from TRBV6-1 and TRBJ1-5; TRBD1 is a possible D gene (5 bases). The ends were cut back, 7 bases at V and 5 bases at J, with 21 bases in the middle. CDR3 size: 16 residues. CDR1 is MNHNS and CDR2 is SASEGT in the germline V gene. Written as DNA, the CDR3 is TGTGCCAGCAAAGGGGCAGGGTCTATAGGCGATCAGCCCCAGCATTTT. Protein: CASKGAGSIGDQPQHF.

The chain is built from TRBV7-2 and TRBJ2-1; no clear D. CDR1 is SGHTA, CDR2 FQGNSA, per germline. The V gene lost 5 bases and the J gene lost 0 bases, with 5 bases spanning the gap. This CDR3 is built from 13 residues. CDR3 region: CASSQSSYNEQFF. For the CDR3, the DNA is TGTGCCAGCAGCCAGAGCTCCTACAATGAGCAGTTCTTC. Full variable domain (remainder filled in from reference TRBV7-2 and TRBJ2-1): GAGVSQSPSNKVTEKGKDVELRCDPISGHTALYWYRQSLGQGLEFLIYFQGNSAPDKSGLPSDRFSAERTGGSVSTLTIQRTQQEDSAVYLCASSQSSYNEQFFGPGTRLTVL.

The V and J genes are TRBV24-1 and TRBJ2-2, with a tentative D call TRBD1 (6 bases). With 8 bases removed from V and 1 base from J, the gap between germline ends came to 7 bases. Germline V lookup: CDR1 KGHDR, CDR2 SFDVKD. The CDR3 sequence is 13 residues long. The CDR3 DNA sequence: TGTGCCACCACGACAGGGAACACCGGGGAGCTGTTTTTT. It specifies CATTTGNTGELFF.

A note on this clonotype: One junction end disagrees with the germline gene, perhaps due to a read error. The chain combines TRBV27 with TRBJ2-5; 9 bases align to TRBD1. Germline assignment: CDR1 MNHEY and CDR2 SMNVEV (reference sequence). The CDR3 is 16 residues long. The CDR3 region is CASSFAGTGSQKTQYF. The DNA for the CDR3 is TGTGCCAGCAGTTTTGCCGGGACAGGGAGCCAAAAGACCCAGTACTTC.

This clonotype was counted at least ten times. This chain uses TRBV6-5 with TRBJ1-2; possibly TRBD1 for D (6 bases). Trimming left V 8 bases short and J 3 bases short, with 16 bases between. The CDR3 sequence is 14 residues long. Per the germline V gene, CDR1 is MNHEY and CDR2 is SVGAGI. The DNA of the CDR3 is TGTGCCAGCCGGTCGACAGGACTTGACTATGGCTACACCTTC. Translating it yields CASRSTGLDYGYTF.

As for this clonotype: One junction end disagrees with the germline gene, perhaps due to a read error. CDR3 DNA sequence: TGTGCCAGCAGCTTGACTAGCGGGGGGTTTTACAATGGGCAGTTCTTC. Translation gives CASSLTSGGFYNGQFF. The chain joins TRBV7-2 to TRBJ2-1, with TRBD2 matching 13 bases. Per the germline V gene, CDR1 is SGHTA and CDR2 is FQGNSA. This CDR3 region has 16 residues.

This clonotype has ten or more counts. The CDR3 DNA follows: TGTGCCAGCAGTTACTCTCCAGGGGCGGATTCACCCCTCCACTTT. Amino acids: CASSYSPGADSPLHF. This chain links TRBV6-6 with TRBJ1-6; tentative D call: TRBD1 (6 bases). The ends were cut back, 0 bases at V and 8 bases at J, with 11 bases in the middle. The CDR3 runs to 15 residues. The germline CDR1 and CDR2 sequences are MNHNY and SVGAGI (reference sequence).

V is TRBV4-3 and J is TRBJ2-1; 8 nucleotides agree with TRBD1. The CDR3 length is 15 residues. The J segment lost 10 bases and the V segment lost 8 bases, leaving 16 bases of the junction unmatched. Germline V gene data show CDR1 as LGHNA and CDR2 as YSLEER. In DNA form, the CDR3 reads TGCGCCAGCGCTGTGCAGGGGGCTTCGGTGACAGAGCAGTTCTTC. The encoded protein is CASAVQGASVTEQFF.

This clonotype was counted at least ten times. The chain uses TRBV5-6 and TRBJ1-2; perhaps TRBD1 as D (5 bases). Deletions cut 0 bases from V and 4 bases from J, with 7 bases between. This CDR3 has 13 amino acids. Germline V gives CDR1 SGHDT, CDR2 YYEEEE. The CDR3 bases are TGTGCCAGCAGCTTGGGACAGTCCTATGGCTACACCTTC. Translated: CASSLGQSYGYTF.

Points on this clonotype: A clone one base away is much larger, so this may be a read error. V gene TRBV12-3 or TRBV12-4 combines with J gene TRBJ2-4, with TRBD1 matching over 11 bases. The CDR3 runs 14 residues. Trimming removed 4 bases from V and 15 bases from J; junction bases left unmatched: 11. The CDR3 nucleotides read TGTGCCAGCAGTTCGGGACAGGGGGTAGAGACCCGGTACTTC. Residues: CASSSGQGVETRYF.

About this clonotype itself: A read error may explain this, as a much larger clone is one base away. V gene TRBV6-6 combines with J gene TRBJ1-5, with 7 bases matching TRBD1. This CDR3 has 16 residues. CDR1 MNHNY and CDR2 SVGAGI come from the germline V gene (reference sequence). CDR3 sequence (DNA): TGTGCCAACAGTTTTGAGGGGGCAATTGGCAATCAGCCCCAGCATTTT. It yields the protein CANSFEGAIGNQPQHF.

The chain links TRBV7-2 to TRBJ2-5, with 9 positions matching TRBD1. Gene TRBJ2-7 matches the end of the DNA better, so the J call may be wrong. The CDR3 runs to 18 residues. Germline CDR1 and CDR2: SGHTA and FQGNSA. CDR3: CASSLRGSGTGIVYEQYF. CDR3 DNA: TGTGCCAGCAGCTTAAGGGGAAGCGGGACAGGGATAGTCTACGAGCAGTACTTC.

This clonotype was seen a handful of times. The rearrangement uses TRBV7-2 and TRBJ2-7; tentative D call: TRBD2 (6 bases). The CDR3 is 13 amino acids. The V end lost 5 bases, the J end lost 6 bases, and 14 bases lay between the germline ends. Per the germline V gene, CDR1 is SGHTA and CDR2 is FQGNSA. CDR3 amino acids: CASSGSMGLEQYF. The CDR3 nucleotides are TGTGCCAGCAGCGGTAGTATGGGACTCGAGCAGTACTTC.

The chain is built from TRBV6-2 or TRBV6-3 and TRBJ2-7; the D gene is possibly TRBD1 (6 bases). Germline loops: CDR1 MNHEY, CDR2 SVGEGT. The V and J ends lost 4 bases and 4 bases respectively, with 17 bases between them. CDR3 size: 15 residues. The CDR3 bases are TGTGCCAGCAGTTTCGCACAGGGCCTCCCGTACGAGCAGTACTTC. This gives the protein CASSFAQGLPYEQYF.

This clonotype has just a few counts. This chain links TRBV6-5 with TRBJ1-6; D not certain. The CDR3 runs to 13 residues. Germline V gene data show CDR1 as MNHEY and CDR2 as SVGAGI. Trimming cost V 4 bases and J 5 bases, with 6 bases left between them. CDR3 residues: CASSLMNNSPLHF. The DNA of the CDR3 is TGTGCCAGCAGTTTAATGAATAATTCACCCCTCCACTTT.